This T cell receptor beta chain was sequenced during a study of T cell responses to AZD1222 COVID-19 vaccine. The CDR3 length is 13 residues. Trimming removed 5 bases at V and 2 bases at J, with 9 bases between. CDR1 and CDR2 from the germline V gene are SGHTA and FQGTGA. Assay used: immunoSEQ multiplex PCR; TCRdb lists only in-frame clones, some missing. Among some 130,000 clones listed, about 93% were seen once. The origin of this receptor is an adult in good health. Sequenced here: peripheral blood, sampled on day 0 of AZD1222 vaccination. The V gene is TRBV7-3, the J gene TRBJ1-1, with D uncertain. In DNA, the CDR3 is TGTGCCAGCAGCCCCGGGCCCAACACTGAAGCTTTCTTT. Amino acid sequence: CASSPGPNTEAFF.